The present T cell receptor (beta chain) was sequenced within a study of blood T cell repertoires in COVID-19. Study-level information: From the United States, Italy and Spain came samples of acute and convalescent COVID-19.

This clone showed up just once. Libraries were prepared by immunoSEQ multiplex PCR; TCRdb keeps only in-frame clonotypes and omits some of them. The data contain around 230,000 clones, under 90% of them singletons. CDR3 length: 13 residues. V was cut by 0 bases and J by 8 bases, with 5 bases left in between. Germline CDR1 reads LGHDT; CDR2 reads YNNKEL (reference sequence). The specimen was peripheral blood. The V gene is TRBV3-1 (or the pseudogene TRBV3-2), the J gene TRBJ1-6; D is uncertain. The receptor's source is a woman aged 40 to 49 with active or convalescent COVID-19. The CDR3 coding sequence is TGTGCCAGCAGCCAAGATCTAGATTCACCCCTCCACTTT. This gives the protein CASSQDLDSPLHF.